A single sample is the source of the 29 T cell receptor beta chains below, sequenced in a study of blood T cell repertoires in COVID-19 (dated by TCRdb to 2019 to 2021). Library preparation used the immunoSEQ multiplex PCR assay. Entries here come from immuneACCESS through TCRdb and include only in-frame sequences with V and J called. Some clones fail to appear in such tables; in the studies checked, an unresolved V gene covers under half of the shortfall, and the cause of the remainder is unknown. This sample holds some 300,000 clones; around nine tenths were observed only once. 1% to 1.5% of the sample goes to the ten largest clones. What was sequenced was peripheral blood. These receptors all come from a man between 65 and 85 years old with acute or convalescent COVID-19.

The chain links TRBV7-2 to TRBJ2-5; weak D call: TRBD1 (6 bases). V lost 5 bases to trimming and J lost 1 base, with 14 bases between them. Germline values: CDR1 SGHTA, CDR2 FQGNSA. The CDR3 is 15 amino acids. Here the CDR3 DNA reads TGTGCCAGCAGCGCACCAGGGGCGCCCCAAGAGACCCAGTACTTC. Protein: CASSAPGAPQETQYF. Full variable domain (missing parts from reference TRBV7-2 and TRBJ2-5): GAGVSQSPSNKVTEKGKDVELRCDPISGHTALYWYRQSLGQGLEFLIYFQGNSAPDKSGLPSDRFSAERTGGSVSTLTIQRTQQEDSAVYLCASSAPGAPQETQYFGPGTRLLVL.

This chain links TRBV3-1 (or the pseudogene TRBV3-2) with TRBJ1-2; D possibly corresponds to TRBD1 (5 bases). The CDR3 runs 14 residues. Trimming took off 2 bases at V and 6 bases at J, with 13 bases between the two ends. The germline CDR1 and CDR2 sequences are LGHDT and YNNKEL (reference sequence). The CDR3 nucleotides read TGTGCCAGCAGCCAATGGTACAGGTTCGATGGCTACACCTTC. Translation gives CASSQWYRFDGYTF.

V gene TRBV3-1 (or the pseudogene TRBV3-2) combines with J gene TRBJ1-5; D is possibly TRBD1 (6 bases). Trimming took off 1 base at V and 7 bases at J, with 14 bases between the two ends. The CDR3 consists of 15 residues. From germline, CDR1 is LGHDT and CDR2 YNNKEL (reference sequence). The CDR3 DNA is TGTGCCAGCAGCCAAGCCCACAGGGCGGACCAGCCCCAGCATTTT. It is translated as CASSQAHRADQPQHF.

The V gene is TRBV6-1, the J gene TRBJ1-6; a possible D gene is TRBD1 (5 bases). The germline V and J ends were trimmed by 2 bases and 9 bases, with 11 bases remaining between them. This CDR3 region has 14 residues. From germline, CDR1 is MNHNS and CDR2 SASEGT. The CDR3 DNA reads as TGTGCCAGCAGTGAACAGGGAGGAGGTTCACCCCTCCACTTT. Amino acid sequence: CASSEQGGGSPLHF.

This rearrangement joins TRBV28 to TRBJ2-3, with TRBD2 matching over 9 bases. V shed 3 bases and J 13 bases; nucleotides not matched to a gene: 14. Germline V gene sequence: CDR1 MDHEN, CDR2 SYDVKM. This CDR3 has 15 residues. CDR3 protein: CASSLISPERGVEYF. In DNA, the CDR3 is TGTGCCAGCAGTTTGATTTCTCCCGAGCGGGGGGTGGAGTATTTT.

This chain uses TRBV5-1 with TRBJ2-2; 10 bases agree with TRBD2. This CDR3 region has 15 residues. Germline CDR1 is SGHRS and CDR2 is YFSETQ. After removal of 5 bases from V and 6 bases from J, the junction contained 7 bases not matched to a gene. The CDR3 reads CASRAPGLASGELFF. As DNA, the CDR3 is TGCGCCAGCAGAGCGCCGGGACTAGCGTCCGGGGAGCTGTTTTTT.

The V call is TRBV28, the J call TRBJ2-2, with D perhaps TRBD2 (6 bases). The CDR3 length is 17 residues. Germline assignment: CDR1 MDHEN and CDR2 SYDVKM. V lost 4 bases and J lost 9, with 24 bases in between. The CDR3 nucleotides read TGTGCCAGCAGTTCAGGCCGGGGGAAGAAGTCCCCCCGGGAGCTGTTTTTT. Protein product: CASSSGRGKKSPRELFF.

The rearrangement joins TRBV24-1 to TRBJ2-5; 10 nucleotides line up with TRBD1. The length of the CDR3 is 16 residues. The germline V gene has CDR1 KGHDR and CDR2 SFDVKD. V lost 0 bases and J lost 2; bases outside the gene matches: 2. Written as DNA, the CDR3 is TGTGCCACCAGTGATTTGGGACAGGGGGGACAAGAGACCCAGTACTTC. Amino acids: CATSDLGQGGQETQYF.

The rearrangement uses TRBV6-6 and TRBJ1-5; TRBD1 aligns across 8 bases. CDR1 is MNHNY and CDR2 is SVGAGI in the germline V gene (reference sequence). This CDR3 has 14 residues. After removal of 5 bases from V and 9 bases from J, the junction contained 9 bases not matched to a gene. The CDR3 DNA is TGTGCCAGCAGTCAAACGACAGGGACAGGGCCCCAGCATTTT. Residues: CASSQTTGTGPQHF.

CDR3: CASRNTNTGELFF. The CDR3 DNA follows: TGTGCCAGCAGGAACACGAACACCGGGGAGCTGTTTTTT. The chain couples TRBV7-9 to TRBJ2-2; no firm D call. Trimming shortened V by 6 bases and J by 0 bases, and 5 bases separated the two germline ends. The V gene's germline CDR1 is SEHNR and CDR2 FQNEAQ (reference sequence). The CDR3 is 13 residues long.

The chain is built from TRBV7-8 and TRBJ1-5; 7 bases are shared with TRBD1. The germline CDR1 and CDR2 sequences are SGHVS and FQNEAQ. The ends lost 3 bases at V and 6 bases at J; junction bases unmatched: 14. This CDR3 comprises 17 residues. The CDR3, as DNA: TGTGCCAGCAGCTTCTCTGTTGACGACCGACAGGGTCAGCCCCAGCATTTT. This sequence encodes CASSFSVDDRQGQPQHF.

This CDR3 reads CASSLALNSPLHF. In DNA, the CDR3 is TGTGCCAGCAGCTTAGCTCTGAATTCACCCCTCCACTTT. The rearrangement joins TRBV11-2 to TRBJ1-6; D not resolved. Germline V gene lookup returns CDR1 SGHAT and CDR2 FQNNGV. V lost 1 base and J lost 7, with 5 bases in between. The CDR3 contains 13 residues.

The chain employs TRBV4-3 and TRBJ2-1, with TRBD2 matching 9 bases. V was pared by 0 bases and J by 7 bases, with 16 bases of the junction left unmatched. The length of the CDR3 is 19 residues. Germline V CDR1 and CDR2: LGHNA, YSLEER. The CDR3 reads CASSQEAAFGGRAPNEQFF. The CDR3 DNA follows: TGCGCCAGCAGCCAAGAAGCGGCTTTTGGCGGGAGGGCCCCAAATGAGCAGTTCTTC.

The chain joins TRBV29-1 to TRBJ2-3, with TRBD1 matching over 10 bases. With V trimmed by 4 bases and J by 3 bases, 10 bases remained unmatched. The CDR3 loop spans 16 amino acids. Germline loops: CDR1 SQVTM, CDR2 ANQGSEA. DNA of the CDR3: TGCAGCGTTGGACAGGGACCGGGACAGGGGACAGATACGCAGTATTTT. Protein sequence: CSVGQGPGQGTDTQYF.

The genes are TRBV3-1 (or the pseudogene TRBV3-2) and TRBJ1-6, with a tentative D call TRBD1 (6 bases). From germline, CDR1 is LGHDT and CDR2 YNNKEL (reference sequence). There are 12 residues in the CDR3. Trimming cost V 6 bases and J 7 bases, with 7 bases left between them. The CDR3 region is CASRTGNSPLHF. CDR3 nucleotides: TGTGCCAGCAGAACAGGGAATTCACCCCTCCACTTT.

This rearrangement joins TRBV28 to TRBJ1-2; the D is unclear. CDR1 is MDHEN, CDR2 SYDVKM, per germline. There are 13 residues in the CDR3. V lost 6 bases and J lost 11, with 19 bases in between. CDR3 residues: CASSPPALQKYTF. In nucleotides, the CDR3 is TGTGCCAGCAGCCCTCCGGCGCTACAGAAGTACACCTTC.

The V call is TRBV5-4, the J call TRBJ2-1, with 9 bases matching TRBD1. Trimming at V came to 4 bases and at J to 2 bases, leaving 7 bases not matched to a gene. CDR3 length: 16 residues. CDR1 is SGHNT and CDR2 is YYREEE in the germline V gene (reference sequence). This CDR3 is CASSVWTGEAYNEQFF. In DNA form, the CDR3 reads TGTGCCAGCAGCGTGTGGACAGGGGAAGCCTACAATGAGCAGTTCTTC.

The CDR3 protein is CASSPNPLGSTGELFF. In DNA form, the CDR3 reads TGTGCCAGCTCACCGAATCCACTAGGGTCCACCGGGGAGCTGTTTTTT. This chain links TRBV18 with TRBJ2-2; weak D call: TRBD2 (5 bases). Trimming took 3 bases from V and 4 from J, leaving 15 bases between them. Germline V gene sequence: CDR1 KGHSH, CDR2 LQKENI. The length of the CDR3 is 16 residues.

The gene calls are TRBV6-2 or TRBV6-3 and TRBJ1-3; 7 nucleotides match TRBD1. The CDR3 is 16 amino acids. With 6 bases clipped from V and 0 bases from J, the junction kept 8 bases outside the gene matches. Germline CDR1 MNHEY, CDR2 SVGEGT. CDR3 sequence (DNA): TGTGCCAGCAGCCGGGACAGCGATTTCTCTGGAAACACCATATATTTT. Its protein is CASSRDSDFSGNTIYF.

The rearrangement uses TRBV2 and TRBJ1-1; 8 bases are shared with TRBD1. With V trimmed by 5 bases and J by 4 bases, 6 bases remained unmatched. CDR1 is SNHLY and CDR2 is FYNNEI in the germline V gene. The length of the CDR3 is 14 residues. The CDR3 is CASSYRGGATEAFF. The CDR3 DNA follows: TGTGCCAGCAGTTACAGGGGGGGGGCCACTGAAGCTTTCTTT.

This clone has just one count. The chain links TRBV6-5 to TRBJ1-1; TRBD1 matches 9 bases. V gave up 3 bases and J gave up 10 bases; unmatched junction bases: 9. Germline assignment: CDR1 MNHEY and CDR2 SVGAGI. The CDR3 totals 14 residues. The CDR3 nucleotides are TGTGCCAGCAGTTATCGGGACAGGGAACAGGGAGCTTTCTTT. The encoded protein is CASSYRDREQGAFF.

This sequence joins TRBV5-6 and TRBJ2-2; TRBD1 matches 7 bases. The CDR3 sequence is 16 residues long. V dropped 3 bases and J dropped 4; count of bases not matched to a gene: 9. The germline CDR1 and CDR2 sequences are SGHDT and YYEEEE. CDR3 protein: CASSWGQSRATGELFF. The DNA for the CDR3 is TGTGCCAGCAGCTGGGGACAGTCTCGGGCCACCGGGGAGCTGTTTTTT.

V gene TRBV5-1 combines with J gene TRBJ1-2; possible D gene TRBD1, 5 bases. The germline CDR1 and CDR2 sequences are SGHRS and YFSETQ. V lost 1 base, J lost 2 bases, and 6 bases lay in between. The CDR3 runs 13 residues. The CDR3: CASSLRGNYGYTF. The CDR3 nucleotides are TGCGCCAGCAGCTTGCGGGGGAACTATGGCTACACCTTC.

Remarks on this clone: At the DNA level, this CDR3 is encoded by other sequences in the same sample as well. J is TRBJ2-5 and V is TRBV5-1; TRBD2 matches at 11 bases. CDR3 length: 15 amino acids. Germline CDR1 reads SGHRS; CDR2 reads YFSETQ. V dropped 4 bases and J dropped 3; count of bases not matched to a gene: 5. The CDR3, as DNA: TGCGCCAGCAGCATTAGCGGGGGGGCCGAAGAGACCCAGTACTTC. Amino acid sequence: CASSISGGAEETQYF.

This clone was seen only a few times. The rearrangement joins TRBV2 to TRBJ2-7; TRBD1 matches at 9 bases. CDR3 length equals 15 residues. V was pared by 1 base and J by 4 bases, with 5 bases of the junction left unmatched. Germline V gene data show CDR1 as SNHLY and CDR2 as FYNNEI. The CDR3 sequence: CASSEEGTGFYEQYF. DNA for the CDR3: TGTGCCAGCAGTGAAGAGGGGACAGGGTTTTACGAGCAGTACTTC.

The V and J genes are TRBV6-2 or TRBV6-3 and TRBJ1-4; 11 bases match TRBD1. Germline V lookup: CDR1 MNHEY, CDR2 SVGEGT. V gave up 6 bases and J gave up 8 bases; unmatched junction bases: 8. CDR3 length: 15 residues. The CDR3 here is CASSNGQGATEKLFF. CDR3 DNA sequence: TGTGCCAGCAGCAATGGACAGGGGGCGACCGAAAAACTGTTTTTT.

Comment on this clone: The same CDR3 also results from other DNA sequences found in this sample. This rearrangement joins TRBV6-5 to TRBJ1-2, with 7 nucleotides matching TRBD1. The junction had 1 base not matched to a gene; V was cut back by 6 bases and J by 0 bases. From germline, CDR1 is MNHEY and CDR2 SVGAGI. This CDR3 has 13 residues. Here the CDR3 DNA reads TGTGCCAGCAGCACAGGGGCTAACTATGGCTACACCTTC. This sequence encodes CASSTGANYGYTF.

This chain links TRBV6-2 or TRBV6-3 with TRBJ1-5, with 8 bases matching TRBD1. The CDR3 is made up of 14 amino acids. Trimming removed 2 bases from V and 6 bases from J; junction bases left unmatched: 3. Germline CDR1 and CDR2: MNHEY and SVGEGT. The CDR3, as DNA: TGTGCCAGCAGTTACCTACAGGGGGTTCAGCCCCAGCATTTT. It encodes CASSYLQGVQPQHF.

This chain links TRBV21-1 with TRBJ2-5; no DNA check was done on the table's D call, TRBD1. TRBV21-1 is a documented pseudogene. The CDR3 is 16 amino acids. For the CDR3, the DNA is TGTGCCAGCAGCAAAGGGGGGACAGCCGGTCAAGAGACCCAGTACTTC. This translates into CASSKGGTAGQETQYF.